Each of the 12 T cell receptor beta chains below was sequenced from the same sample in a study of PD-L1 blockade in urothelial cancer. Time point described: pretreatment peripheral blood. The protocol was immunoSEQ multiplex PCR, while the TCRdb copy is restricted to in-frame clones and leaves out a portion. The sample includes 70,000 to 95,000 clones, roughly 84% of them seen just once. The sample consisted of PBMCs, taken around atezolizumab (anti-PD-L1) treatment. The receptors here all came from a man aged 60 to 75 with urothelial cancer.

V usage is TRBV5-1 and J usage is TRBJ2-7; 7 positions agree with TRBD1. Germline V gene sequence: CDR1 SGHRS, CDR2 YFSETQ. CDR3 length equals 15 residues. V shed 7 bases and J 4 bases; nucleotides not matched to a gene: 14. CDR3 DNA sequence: TGCGCCAGCGGAGCTGCAGACAGGGAAAAGTACGAGCAGTACTTC. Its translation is CASGAADREKYEQYF.

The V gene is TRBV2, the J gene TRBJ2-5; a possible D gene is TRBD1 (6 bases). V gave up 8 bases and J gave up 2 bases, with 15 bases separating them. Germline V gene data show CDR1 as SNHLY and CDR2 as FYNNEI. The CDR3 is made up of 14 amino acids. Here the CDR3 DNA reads TGTGCCAGCGGGAAAAGTAGGGGGCAAGAGACCCAGTACTTC. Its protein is CASGKSRGQETQYF.

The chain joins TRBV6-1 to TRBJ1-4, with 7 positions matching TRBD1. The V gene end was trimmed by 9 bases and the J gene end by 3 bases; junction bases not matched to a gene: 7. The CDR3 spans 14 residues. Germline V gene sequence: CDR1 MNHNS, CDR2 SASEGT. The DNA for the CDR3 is TGTGCCAGTTGTCGACAGGGCCCTAATGAAAAACTGTTTTTT. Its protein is CASCRQGPNEKLFF.

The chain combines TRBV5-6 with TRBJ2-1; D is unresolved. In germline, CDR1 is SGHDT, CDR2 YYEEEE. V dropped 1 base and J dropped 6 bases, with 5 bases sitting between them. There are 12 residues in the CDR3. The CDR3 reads CASSLFSNEQFF. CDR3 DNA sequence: TGTGCCAGCAGCTTGTTCTCCAATGAGCAGTTCTTC.

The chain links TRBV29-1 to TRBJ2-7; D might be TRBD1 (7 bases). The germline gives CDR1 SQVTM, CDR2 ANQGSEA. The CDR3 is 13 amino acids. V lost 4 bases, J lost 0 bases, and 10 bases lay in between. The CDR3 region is CSVAGDSSYEQYF. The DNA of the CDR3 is TGCAGCGTTGCGGGGGACAGCTCCTACGAGCAGTACTTC.

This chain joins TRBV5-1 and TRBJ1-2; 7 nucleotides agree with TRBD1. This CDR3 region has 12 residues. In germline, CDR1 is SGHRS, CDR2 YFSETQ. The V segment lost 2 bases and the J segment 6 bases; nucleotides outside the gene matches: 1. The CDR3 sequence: CASSFGQDGYTF. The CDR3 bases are TGCGCCAGCAGCTTTGGACAGGATGGCTACACCTTC.

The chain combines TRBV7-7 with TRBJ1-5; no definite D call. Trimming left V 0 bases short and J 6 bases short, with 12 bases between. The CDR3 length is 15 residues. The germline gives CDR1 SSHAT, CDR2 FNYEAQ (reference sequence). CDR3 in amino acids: CASSLAGGDSQPQHF. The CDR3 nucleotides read TGTGCCAGCAGCTTAGCGGGAGGTGACTCTCAGCCCCAGCATTTT.

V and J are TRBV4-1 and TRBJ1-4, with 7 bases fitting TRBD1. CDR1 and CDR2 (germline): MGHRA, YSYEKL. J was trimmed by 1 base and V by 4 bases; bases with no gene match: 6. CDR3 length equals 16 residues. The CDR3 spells CASSPNTGETNEKLFF. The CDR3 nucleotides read TGCGCCAGCAGCCCTAACACAGGGGAAACTAATGAAAAACTGTTTTTT.

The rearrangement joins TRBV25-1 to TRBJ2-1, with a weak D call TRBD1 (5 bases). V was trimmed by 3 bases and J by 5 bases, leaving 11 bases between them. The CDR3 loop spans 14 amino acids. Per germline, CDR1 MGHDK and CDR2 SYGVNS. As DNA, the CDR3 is TGTGCCAGCAGTGAGGGCAGGGTCAACAATGAGCAGTTCTTC. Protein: CASSEGRVNNEQFF.

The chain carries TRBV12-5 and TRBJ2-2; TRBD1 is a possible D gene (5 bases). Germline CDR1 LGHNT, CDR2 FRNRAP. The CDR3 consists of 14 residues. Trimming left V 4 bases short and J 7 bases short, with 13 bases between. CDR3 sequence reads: CASGSQGSIGELFF. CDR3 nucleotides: TGTGCTAGTGGTTCCCAGGGATCCATCGGGGAGCTGTTTTTT.

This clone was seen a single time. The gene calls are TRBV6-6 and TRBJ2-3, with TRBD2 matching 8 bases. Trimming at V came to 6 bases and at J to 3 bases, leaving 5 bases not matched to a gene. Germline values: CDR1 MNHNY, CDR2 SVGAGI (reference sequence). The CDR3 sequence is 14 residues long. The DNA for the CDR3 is TGTGCCAGCAGCCCGGGGGGGCCGACAGATACGCAGTATTTT. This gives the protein CASSPGGPTDTQYF.

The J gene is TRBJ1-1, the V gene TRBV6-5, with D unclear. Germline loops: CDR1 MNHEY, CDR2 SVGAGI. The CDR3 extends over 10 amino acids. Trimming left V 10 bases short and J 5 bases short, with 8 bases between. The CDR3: CATGRTEAFF. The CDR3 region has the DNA TGTGCCACCGGGAGAACTGAAGCTTTCTTT.